The following is a T cell receptor beta chain sequence with its context. PCR employed 60 Vbeta and 13 Jbeta primers. Generated by immunoSEQ multiplex PCR, the TCRdb table keeps only in-frame clones and is missing some. The repertoire has about 160,000 clones, 70% to 90% of them found once; the top ten carry roughly 2.2%. Per the germline V gene, CDR1 is SGDLS and CDR2 is YYNGEE. Trimming took 0 bases from V and 5 from J, leaving 12 bases between them. The length of the CDR3 is 14 residues. The source of the sample is a study of cytomegalovirus exposure and HLA in healthy donors. Across the whole study: The Caucasian-associated ancestry cluster held over 80% of around 380 genotyped donors.

Sequences were obtained from PBMCs. This rearrangement joins TRBV9 to TRBJ2-7; D possibly corresponds to TRBD2 (5 bases). The TCR comes from a young man in good health and CMV-seropositive. In DNA, the CDR3 is TGTGCCAGCAGCGTAGGACGGCCCGGGGACGAGCAGTACTTC. Translation gives CASSVGRPGDEQYF.